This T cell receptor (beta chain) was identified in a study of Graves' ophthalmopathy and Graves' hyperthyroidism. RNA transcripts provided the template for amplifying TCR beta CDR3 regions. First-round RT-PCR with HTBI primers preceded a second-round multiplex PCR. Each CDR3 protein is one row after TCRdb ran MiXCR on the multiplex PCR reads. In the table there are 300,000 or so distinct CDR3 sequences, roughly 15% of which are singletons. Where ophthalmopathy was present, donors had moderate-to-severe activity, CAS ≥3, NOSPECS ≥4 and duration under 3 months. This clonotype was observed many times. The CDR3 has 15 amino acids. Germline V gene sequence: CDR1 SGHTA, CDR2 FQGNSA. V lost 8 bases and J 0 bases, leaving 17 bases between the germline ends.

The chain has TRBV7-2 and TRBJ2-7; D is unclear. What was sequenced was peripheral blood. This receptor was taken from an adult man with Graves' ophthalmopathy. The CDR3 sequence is CASESYGGFSYEQYF. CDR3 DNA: TGTGCCAGCGAGAGCTACGGTGGGTTCTCCTACGAGCAGTACTTC.